This TCR beta chain was obtained from a study of response to subunit inactivated influenza vaccine. Points from the study as a whole: Authors suggested each seasonal influenza vaccination recruits few new T cells.

V lost 6 bases, J lost 5 bases, and 15 bases stayed unmatched. The CDR3 has 15 residues. The V gene's germline CDR1 is DFQATT and CDR2 SNEGSKA (reference sequence). Worth noting for this clonotype: Its target is unknown.

In TCRdb, the RT-PCR reads were re-called with MiXCR into one record per CDR3 protein. The sample contains about 830,000 distinct CDR3 sequences, roughly 20% of which appear only once. This sample comprised PBMCs from blood, obtained about 5 days after vaccination. The sequence derives from a man over 45 who received an inactivated influenza vaccine. The chain combines TRBV20-1 with TRBJ2-7, with 8 bases lining up with TRBD2. The CDR3 DNA reads TGCAGTGCCTCAGGACACGGGAGGGAATTCAACGAGCAGTACTTC. It encodes CSASGHGREFNEQYF.